This record covers a single T cell receptor (beta chain). What it binds is not known. MiXCR, applied by TCRdb to the RT-PCR reads, yields one record per CDR3 protein. The data contain roughly 500,000 distinct CDR3 sequences, about 25% of them singletons. This CDR3 comprises 13 residues. Germline CDR1 reads DFQATT; CDR2 reads SNEGSKA (reference sequence). V shed 7 bases, J shed 4 bases, and the junction held 7 bases outside the gene matches. The data were taken from a study of response to subunit inactivated influenza vaccine. Study-level findings and limits: Seasonal influenza vaccination, on each occasion, was suggested by the authors to recruit few new T cells.

The receptor was isolated from a man aged 45-60 years who received an inactivated influenza vaccine. The chain couples TRBV20-1 to TRBJ2-3, with 8 nucleotides matching TRBD1. The input for sequencing was CD4+ T cells sorted from PBMCs, taken about 5 days after vaccination. In nucleotides, the CDR3 is TGCAGTGTATCAGGGGGCGGACCAGATACGCAGTATTTT. This translates into CSVSGGGPDTQYF.